This T cell receptor beta chain derives from a study of blood T cell repertoires in COVID-19. Overall study context: Material from acute and convalescent COVID-19 was sourced from the United States, Italy and Spain. The cDNA or gDNA used as material had been derived from T cells, B-cell-depleted T cells, or PBMCs.

Germline assignment: CDR1 SGHRS and CDR2 YFSETQ. CDR3 length: 18 residues. Deletions cut 1 base from V and 15 bases from J, with 32 bases between. How the authors handled the data: Quantification of nucleated cells was approximated via reference gene primer amplification. Repertoires were generated with immunoSEQ multiplex PCR, while TCRdb's copy carries only in-frame clones and drops some. The V and J calls and the clone size are those of that table, but D and trimming were determined from the DNA. The sample has some 130,000 clones; 70% to 85% are singletons. Sequencing was done on a sample of peripheral blood. The origin of this receptor is a man aged 60 to 75 who had recovered from COVID-19. The J gene is TRBJ2-1, the V gene TRBV5-1; possible D gene TRBD2, 5 bases. The CDR3 loop reads CASSLTHLELARRPPLFF. The CDR3 bases are TGCGCCAGCAGCTTGACTCACCTCGAGCTAGCCCGTAGACCCCCTCTGTTCTTC.